This entry is about one T cell receptor (beta chain). The antigen is unknown. Measured with immunoSEQ multiplex PCR; TCRdb has only the in-frame clones, and not every one. The data show roughly 16,000 clones, around 69% seen once. These data belong to a study of CD4+ T cells in melanoma. Findings and limits, study-wide: CD8+ T cell, macrophage and B cell function reportedly correlated with neoantigen-specific CD4+ T cells. Diverse differentiation states were reported for melanoma neoantigen-specific CD4+ T cells.

This CDR3 is 12 amino acids long. V gave up 7 bases and J gave up 2 bases, with 12 bases separating them. Germline values: CDR1 SQVTM, CDR2 ANQGSEA. The chain is built from TRBV29-1 and TRBJ2-7; possible D gene TRBD1, 6 bases. The sequencing input was cells from a culture (not recorded whether cultured in vitro). The TCR was taken from a human donor with melanoma. CDR3 sequence: CSGGQSTYEQYF. DNA for the CDR3: TGCAGCGGCGGACAGTCCACCTACGAGCAGTACTTC.